A single sample gave rise to the 21 T cell receptor beta chains below, sequenced in a study of T cells in tuberculosis. Sorting used thawed, overnight-rested PBMC stained with anti-CD3, a viability dye and GMM-loaded CD1B tetramer. The lipid loaded on the CD1B tetramers was C32 glucose monomycolate from Rhodococcus equi. Measured with immunoSEQ multiplex PCR; TCRdb has only the in-frame clones, and not every one. The repertoire consists of about 59,000 clones, with approximately 81% occurring once and the leading ten covering over 10%. The sequencing input was CD1b-GMM tetramer-negative cells sorted from PBMCs. These receptors came from an adult woman with latent tuberculosis.

The gene calls are TRBV28 and TRBJ1-2, with 7 positions matching TRBD1. Germline assignment: CDR1 MDHEN and CDR2 SYDVKM. V trimming: 7 bases; J trimming: 2 bases; junction bases outside the gene matches: 7. This CDR3 contains 14 residues. The CDR3 coding sequence is TGTGCCAGCACGTCGACAGGGATAAACTATGGCTACACCTTC. Translated, it gives CASTSTGINYGYTF.

This rearrangement joins TRBV11-2 to TRBJ2-5; 8 nucleotides agree with TRBD1. Per germline, CDR1 SGHAT and CDR2 FQNNGV. This CDR3 comprises 13 residues. Unmatched junction bases numbered 4, after V lost 5 bases and J lost 5 bases. The chain's CDR3 is CASSPDRGETQYF. For the CDR3, the DNA is TGTGCCAGCAGCCCTGACAGGGGTGAGACCCAGTACTTC.

CDR3 residues: CASRLMGSEQYF. CDR3 in DNA: TGTGCCAGCAGACTCATGGGGAGCGAGCAGTACTTC. The chain combines TRBV2 with TRBJ2-7; weak D call: TRBD2 (5 bases). Trimming removed 6 bases at V and 6 bases at J, with 12 bases between. Germline V gene sequence: CDR1 SNHLY, CDR2 FYNNEI. The CDR3 is 12 residues long.

V and J are TRBV20-1 and TRBJ1-1; possibly TRBD1 for D (5 bases). The germline gives CDR1 DFQATT, CDR2 SNEGSKA (reference sequence). Trimming took 2 bases from V and 10 from J, leaving 11 bases between them. This CDR3 spans 11 amino acids. The CDR3 region has the DNA TGCAGTGCTAGACCACAGGCGAGAGCTTTCTTT. Translated: CSARPQARAFF.

The rearrangement links TRBV29-1 to TRBJ1-1; a possible D gene is TRBD1 (6 bases). The V gene's germline CDR1 is SQVTM and CDR2 ANQGSEA. The CDR3 loop spans 15 amino acids. V lost 4 bases to trimming and J lost 3 bases, with 18 bases between them. CDR3 loop: CSVARGGAQDTEAFF. The CDR3 nucleotides are TGCAGCGTTGCCCGCGGGGGCGCGCAGGACACTGAAGCTTTCTTT.

This clone appeared once. This sequence joins TRBV5-1 and TRBJ2-7, with 7 bases fitting TRBD1. The CDR3 sequence is 14 residues long. V was pared by 4 bases and J by 2 bases, with 6 bases of the junction left unmatched. The germline CDR1 and CDR2 sequences are SGHRS and YFSETQ. The CDR3 loop reads CASSPLTGPYEQYF. The CDR3, as DNA: TGCGCCAGCAGCCCCCTGACAGGGCCCTACGAGCAGTACTTC.

The rearrangement links TRBV27 to TRBJ1-1; unclear D gene. Trimming cost V 5 bases and J 4 bases, with 14 bases left between them. Per germline, CDR1 MNHEY and CDR2 SMNVEV (reference sequence). The length of the CDR3 is 14 residues. The CDR3 nucleotides are TGTGCCAGCAGTCCTTATCCCGGGAGCACTGAAGCTTTCTTT. Its protein is CASSPYPGSTEAFF.

The chain recombines TRBV12-5 with TRBJ2-3; D perhaps matches TRBD2 (5 bases). This CDR3 has 19 residues. Trimming took 2 bases from V and 1 from J, leaving 22 bases between them. Germline V gene data show CDR1 as LGHNT and CDR2 as FRNRAP. This chain's CDR3 is CASGLTPDGLRPGTDTQYF. As DNA, the CDR3 is TGTGCTAGTGGTTTGACCCCTGACGGACTGCGACCGGGCACAGATACGCAGTATTTT.

The rearrangement joins TRBV11-3 to TRBJ2-1, with D unresolved. CDR3 length equals 15 residues. The germline CDR1 and CDR2 sequences are SGHNT and YENEEA. Trimming stripped 1 base from V and 3 bases from J, with 10 bases between. The CDR3 reads CASSLAGQIYNEQFF. The DNA of the CDR3 is TGTGCCAGCAGCTTAGCTGGCCAGATCTACAATGAGCAGTTCTTC.

The J gene is TRBJ2-7, the V gene TRBV4-1; 9 nucleotides align to TRBD2. This CDR3 spans 16 amino acids. V gave up 1 base and J gave up 6 bases; unmatched junction bases: 10. Germline V lookup: CDR1 MGHRA, CDR2 YSYEKL. CDR3 amino acids: CASSQVTSGPRSEQYF. DNA for the CDR3: TGCGCCAGCAGCCAAGTAACTAGCGGGCCTCGCTCCGAGCAGTACTTC.

This chain joins TRBV7-9 and TRBJ1-1; D call uncertain. The CDR3 covers 16 residues. Germline V CDR1 and CDR2: SEHNR, FQNEAQ (reference sequence). Trimming cost V 0 bases and J 3 bases, with 14 bases left between them. Written as DNA, the CDR3 is TGTGCCAGCAGCTTAGCGCAGAGGAAAGACTACACTGAAGCTTTCTTT. It is translated as CASSLAQRKDYTEAFF.

In its sample, this clone was seen a few times. The V and J genes are TRBV28 and TRBJ1-2; no clear D gene. V was cut by 5 bases and J by 8 bases, with 15 bases left in between. Germline CDR1 reads MDHEN; CDR2 reads SYDVKM. The CDR3 has 13 amino acids. CDR3 DNA sequence: TGTGCCAGCAGTGAGCCGGGTGGCGGAGGCTACACCTTC. Encoded protein: CASSEPGGGGYTF.

The chain employs TRBV7-3 and TRBJ2-2; 8 bases agree with TRBD2. V shed 0 bases and J 4 bases; nucleotides not matched to a gene: 10. Looked up from germline, CDR1 is SGHTA and CDR2 is FQGTGA. CDR3 size: 18 residues. The CDR3 DNA reads as TGTGCCAGCAGCTTAACTGCCTCGGGACTAGTGGGCACCGGGGAGCTGTTTTTT. The encoded protein is CASSLTASGLVGTGELFF.

About this clone itself: A junction boundary mismatches the germline segment, possibly from a read error. The chain is built from TRBV29-1 and TRBJ2-5, with TRBD1 matching over 7 bases. The CDR3 contains 13 residues. CDR1 SQVTM and CDR2 ANQGSEA come from the germline V gene. The CDR3 region is CSVETGAQEAQYF. As DNA, the CDR3 is TGCAGCGTTGAAACAGGGGCGCAAGAGGCCCAGTACTTC.

The genes are TRBV5-1 and TRBJ2-7, with 8 bases that match TRBD1. V trimming: 6 bases; J trimming: 2 bases; junction bases outside the gene matches: 7. The CDR3 has 14 amino acids. The germline CDR1 and CDR2 sequences are SGHRS and YFSETQ. CDR3 protein: CASTLGTGTYEQYF. DNA of the CDR3: TGCGCCAGCACTTTAGGGACAGGAACCTACGAGCAGTACTTC.

This rearrangement joins TRBV25-1 to TRBJ2-1; D uncertain. The CDR3 contains 15 residues. Between the trimmed V and J ends, which lost 10 bases and 6 bases, there was a span of 22 bases. CDR1 is MGHDK, CDR2 SYGVNS, per germline. In DNA form, the CDR3 reads TGTGCCACCTCAGCACGGAGTTCTTACTTCAATGAGCAGTTCTTC. It codes for CATSARSSYFNEQFF. Using reference TRBV25-1 and TRBJ2-1 for the parts outside the CDR3, the full variable domain is EADIYQTPRYLVIGTGKKITLECSQTMGHDKMYWYQQDPGMELHLIHYSYGVNSTEKGDLSSESTVSRIRTEHFPLTLESARPSHTSQYLCATSARSSYFNEQFFGPGTRLTVL.

This clone has only one observation. The genes are TRBV28 and TRBJ2-7; TRBD2 is a possible D gene (6 bases). V lost 6 bases and J lost 3, with 15 bases in between. Germline V gives CDR1 MDHEN, CDR2 SYDVKM. This CDR3 has 14 amino acids. CDR3 in amino acids: CASRLGGDFYEQYF. DNA for the CDR3: TGTGCCAGCAGACTCGGGGGTGACTTCTACGAGCAGTACTTC.

This clone was counted once. The chain employs TRBV7-3 and TRBJ2-1, with unresolved D. CDR1 and CDR2 (germline): SGHTA, FQGTGA. V was cut by 2 bases and J by 7 bases, with 6 bases left in between. CDR3 length equals 12 residues. CDR3 DNA: TGTGCCAGCAGCTTAGGCTTTAATGAGCAGTTCTTC. It translates to CASSLGFNEQFF. Filled out from reference TRBV7-3 and TRBJ2-1, the complete variable domain reads GAGVSQTPSNKVTEKGKYVELRCDPISGHTALYWYRQSLGQGPEFLIYFQGTGAADDSGLPNDRFFAVRPEGSVSTLKIQRTERGDSAVYLCASSLGFNEQFFGPGTRLTVL.

The chain combines TRBV7-9 with TRBJ1-1, with TRBD1 as a possible D gene (6 bases). CDR3 length equals 15 residues. The V gene's germline CDR1 is SEHNR and CDR2 FQNEAQ (reference sequence). Trimming stripped 6 bases from V and 2 bases from J, with 16 bases between. The DNA of the CDR3 is TGTGCCAGCAGACCTAACAGGGCGCCAAACACTGAAGCTTTCTTT. Translated, it gives CASRPNRAPNTEAFF.

The chain carries TRBV6-1 and TRBJ2-2; D might be TRBD1 (5 bases). CDR3 length equals 15 residues. In germline, CDR1 is MNHNS, CDR2 SASEGT. Trimming shortened V by 2 bases and J by 4 bases, and 11 bases separated the two germline ends. The CDR3 region is CASSERQGFTGELFF. The CDR3 DNA reads as TGTGCCAGCAGTGAAAGGCAGGGCTTCACCGGGGAGCTGTTTTTT.

This sequence joins TRBV6-5 and TRBJ2-7, with 7 bases identical to TRBD1. This CDR3 region has 12 residues. Losses at the gene ends were 7 bases for V and 5 bases for J; bases not matched to a gene: 5. The V gene's germline CDR1 is MNHEY and CDR2 SVGAGI. CDR3 sequence (DNA): TGTGCCAGCATACAGGGGCGCGACGAGCAGTACTTC. This translates into CASIQGRDEQYF.